This TCR beta chain was retrieved from a study of T cell changes during pregnancy in multiple sclerosis. Clones were sequenced by immunoSEQ multiplex PCR, and TCRdb holds only the in-frame ones, with some missing. Seen here are tens of thousands of clones, roughly 94% observed once, and the top ten hold less than 0.15%. The germline CDR1 and CDR2 sequences are MDHEN and SYDVKM. V was pared by 11 bases and J by 5 bases, with 15 bases of the junction left unmatched. The CDR3 is made up of 15 amino acids. The chain couples TRBV28 to TRBJ1-5; 7 nucleotides agree with TRBD1. The specimen comprised CD4+ T cells from peripheral blood mononuclear cells, sampled after pregnancy. The TCR comes from a female donor with multiple sclerosis, enrolled in a pregnancy study. This CDR3 reads CAATGGGLAHQPQHF. The CDR3 region has the DNA TGTGCCGCCACTGGAGGGGGCCTGGCGCATCAGCCCCAGCATTTT.